The TCR beta chain described here comes from a study of shared T cell receptors in the human thymus. Sequenced by immunoSEQ multiplex PCR; TCRdb stores in-frame clones only, minus some. This repertoire shows roughly 500,000 clones, approximately 80% found once; its top ten account for around 0.012%. The CDR3 sequence is 16 residues long. This sample also belongs to another study, concerning human thymus T cells. Per that paper: The thymus tissue came from resections taken during corrective heart surgery. There appeared to be biased usage of V and J genes in thymic and blood repertoires.

The specimen was thymocytes. The rearrangement uses TRBV21-1 and TRBJ1-2; the listed D gene, TRBD1, was not tested against the DNA. TRBV21-1 is a listed pseudogene. This receptor was obtained from a boy younger than two with a congenital heart defect. CDR3 amino acids: CASSKVSGGNYYGYTF. CDR3 DNA sequence: TGTGCCAGCAGCAAAGTGTCAGGGGGCAATTACTATGGCTACACCTTC.